The clone carrying this TCR beta chain was recorded only once. Libraries were prepared by immunoSEQ multiplex PCR; TCRdb keeps only in-frame clonotypes and omits some of them. The data show under 200,000 clones, around 87% seen once. This sample was included in a study of blood T cell repertoires in COVID-19. Trimming removed 6 bases at V and 8 bases at J, with 14 bases between. The CDR3 length is 13 residues. Germline CDR1 and CDR2: MNHEY and SVGAGI. What was sequenced was peripheral blood. The rearrangement links TRBV6-5 to TRBJ1-3; perhaps TRBD1 as D (6 bases). This receptor was obtained from a woman aged 80 or older with COVID-19, enrolled during active disease. The CDR3 DNA follows: TGTGCCAGCAGGACAGGTATAGGGGACACCATATATTTT. It codes for CASRTGIGDTIYF.